This T cell receptor beta chain was profiled in a study of graft-versus-host responses after intestinal transplantation. Findings and caveats of the study: Early declines in HvG clones that occurred post-transplant were associated with peak circulating GvH clone levels.

Profiled with immunoSEQ multiplex PCR; TCRdb holds only in-frame clones, not every one. The sample includes nearly 95,000 clones, 90% to 95% seen only once; the top ten take approximately 2%. Comment on this clone: Its cognate antigen is unknown.

Trimming removed 4 bases at V and 3 bases at J, with 15 bases between. The germline V gene has CDR1 LNHDA and CDR2 SQIVND (reference sequence). The CDR3 consists of 15 residues. Sequenced here: unstimulated CD8+ T cells sorted from spleen or lymph node cells, sampled before intestinal transplant. The sequence was collected from a human donor who received an intestinal transplant. This chain joins TRBV19 and TRBJ2-5, with D perhaps TRBD2 (6 bases). CDR3 bases: TGTGCCAGTAGTAGGGGCGGGGCCGCTAAAGAGACCCAGTACTTC. Amino acid sequence: CASSRGGAAKETQYF.